Below are 6 T cell receptor beta chains sequenced from a single sample in a study of shared clonotypes between healthy human individuals. Profiled with immunoSEQ multiplex PCR; TCRdb holds only in-frame clones, not every one. The table includes about 320,000 clones, around 86% detected once. Sequencing was performed on memory CD8+ T cells sorted from blood. Stated subset: CD45RO+ cells pooled with CCR7-negative TemRA cells. Receptors originate from a man younger than 35 in good health.

The chain has TRBV13 and TRBJ2-7; D possibly corresponds to TRBD2 (6 bases). V was shortened by 0 bases and J by 0 bases, with 9 bases between the two germline ends. Per germline, CDR1 PRHDT and CDR2 FYEKMQ (reference sequence). This CDR3 comprises 15 residues. The CDR3 DNA reads as TGTGCCAGCAGCTTAGGGGGGACTGCCTCCTACGAGCAGTACTTC. Amino acid sequence: CASSLGGTASYEQYF.

The J gene is TRBJ2-7, the V gene TRBV6-6; tentatively, D is TRBD1 or TRBD2 (5 bases each). The CDR3 contains 15 residues. V was pared by 3 bases and J by 1 base, with 13 bases between. CDR1 and CDR2 from the germline V gene are MNHNY and SVGAGI (reference sequence). This CDR3 reads CASSYDGTVSYEQYF. CDR3 nucleotides: TGTGCCAGCAGTTATGACGGGACGGTATCCTACGAGCAGTACTTC.

The V call is TRBV6-1, the J call TRBJ1-5; TRBD1 is a possible D gene (5 bases). This CDR3 region has 16 residues. From germline, CDR1 is MNHNS and CDR2 SASEGT. The V end was cut by 6 bases, the J end by 4 bases, with 19 bases between. DNA of the CDR3: TGTGCCAGCAGGGAACGTGGGTCCGGGGGTAATCAGCCCCAGCATTTT. It yields the protein CASRERGSGGNQPQHF.

The CDR3 is CASSPTRDPGNTIYF. The CDR3 DNA sequence: TGTGCCAGCAGTCCAACAAGGGACCCTGGAAACACCATATATTTT. The chain has TRBV27 and TRBJ1-3; weak D call: TRBD1 (5 bases). With 5 bases removed from V and 2 bases from J, the gap between germline ends came to 13 bases. The CDR3 length is 15 residues. Germline V CDR1 and CDR2: MNHEY, SMNVEV (reference sequence).

The CDR3, as DNA: TGTGCCAGCAGCTTACCCACCTTAGCGGCTCTGAACAATGAGCAGTTCTTC. It codes for CASSLPTLAALNNEQFF. The J gene is TRBJ2-1, the V gene TRBV7-9, with D perhaps TRBD2 (6 bases). Germline V gene sequence: CDR1 SEHNR, CDR2 FQNEAQ (reference sequence). The CDR3 has 17 amino acids. V was clipped by 2 bases and J by 5 bases, with 19 bases between them.

The genes are TRBV30 and TRBJ2-2, with 14 positions matching TRBD2. The junction had 8 bases not matched to a gene; V was cut back by 0 bases and J by 5 bases. This CDR3 comprises 18 residues. The germline CDR1 and CDR2 sequences are GTSNPN and SVGIG (reference sequence). CDR3 amino acids: CAWSVPGTSGGLTGELFF. In nucleotides, the CDR3 is TGTGCCTGGAGTGTACCCGGGACTAGCGGGGGTCTTACCGGGGAGCTGTTTTTT.